This T cell receptor beta chain was sequenced in a study of T cell responses to AZD1222 COVID-19 vaccine. Method: immunoSEQ multiplex PCR; TCRdb's copy keeps in-frame clones and lacks some. The table lists tens of thousands of clones, 80% of them singletons. The CDR3 is made up of 17 amino acids. Germline V gene sequence: CDR1 SGDLS, CDR2 YYNGEE. J lost 7 bases, V lost 3 bases, and 15 bases had no gene match. The sequence derives from an adult who received the AZD1222 COVID-19 vaccine. This chain joins TRBV9 and TRBJ1-1; 10 nucleotides line up with TRBD1. The specimen was peripheral blood, collected 28 days after the second AZD1222 dose. DNA of the CDR3: TGTGCCAGCAGCGCTAGCCCTTTGGTTGACAGGGGGCGTGAAGCTTTCTTT. Its protein is CASSASPLVDRGREAFF.